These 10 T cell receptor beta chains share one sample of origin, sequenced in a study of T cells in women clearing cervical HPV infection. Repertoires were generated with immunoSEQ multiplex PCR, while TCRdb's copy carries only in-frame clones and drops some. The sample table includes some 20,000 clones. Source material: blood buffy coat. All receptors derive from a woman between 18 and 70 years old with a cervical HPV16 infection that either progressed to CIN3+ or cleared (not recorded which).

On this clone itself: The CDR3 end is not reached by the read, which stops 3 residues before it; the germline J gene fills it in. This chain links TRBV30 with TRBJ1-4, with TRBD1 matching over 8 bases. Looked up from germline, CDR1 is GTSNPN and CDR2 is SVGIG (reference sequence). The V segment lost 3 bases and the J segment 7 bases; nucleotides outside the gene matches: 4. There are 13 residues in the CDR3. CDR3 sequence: CAWRGTGREKLFF. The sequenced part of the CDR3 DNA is TGTGCCTGGAGAGGGACAGGCCGTGAAAAA. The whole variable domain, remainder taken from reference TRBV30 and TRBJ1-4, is SQTIHQWPATLVQPVGSPLSLECTVEGTSNPNLYWYRQAAGRGLQLLFYSVGIGQISSEVPQNLSASRPQDRQFILSSKKLLLSDSGFYLCAWRGTGREKLFFGSGTQLSVL.

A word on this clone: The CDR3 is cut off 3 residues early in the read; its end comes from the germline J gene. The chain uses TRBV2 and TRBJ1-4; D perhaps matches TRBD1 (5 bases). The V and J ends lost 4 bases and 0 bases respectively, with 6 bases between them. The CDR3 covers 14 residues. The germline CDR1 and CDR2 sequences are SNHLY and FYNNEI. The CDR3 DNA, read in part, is TGTGCCAGCAGTGGACAGTCAACTAATGAAAAA. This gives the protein CASSGQSTNEK. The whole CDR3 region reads CASSGQSTNEKLFF.

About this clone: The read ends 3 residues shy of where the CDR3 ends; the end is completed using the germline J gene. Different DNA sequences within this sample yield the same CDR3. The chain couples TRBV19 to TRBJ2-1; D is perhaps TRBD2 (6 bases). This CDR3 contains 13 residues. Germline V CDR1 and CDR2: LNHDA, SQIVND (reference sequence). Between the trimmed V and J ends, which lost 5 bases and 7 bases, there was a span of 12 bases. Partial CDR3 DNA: TGTGCCAGTAGTTCGGGGGTCCGGAATGAG. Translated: CASSSGVRNE. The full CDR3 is CASSSGVRNEQFF.

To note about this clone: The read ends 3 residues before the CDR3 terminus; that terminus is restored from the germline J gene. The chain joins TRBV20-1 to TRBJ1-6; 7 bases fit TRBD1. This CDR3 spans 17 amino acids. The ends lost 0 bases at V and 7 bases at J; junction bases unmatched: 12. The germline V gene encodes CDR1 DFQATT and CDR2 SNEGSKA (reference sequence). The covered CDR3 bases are TGCAGTGCTAGAGATCCCCGACAGGGAGTGGGGAATTCACCC. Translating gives CSARDPRQGVGNSP. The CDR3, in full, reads CSARDPRQGVGNSPLHF.

The sequenced part of the CDR3 DNA is TGTGCCATCAGTGAGGCGAGAACAGATACG. It yields the protein CAISEARTDT. The whole CDR3 region reads CAISEARTDTQYF. The genes are TRBV10-3 and TRBJ2-3; D unresolved. The read stops 3 residues short of the end of the CDR3; the missing end is completed from the germline J gene. Germline values: CDR1 ENHRY, CDR2 SYGVKD. V was shortened by 2 bases and J by 3 bases, with 6 bases between the two germline ends. The CDR3 contains 13 residues.

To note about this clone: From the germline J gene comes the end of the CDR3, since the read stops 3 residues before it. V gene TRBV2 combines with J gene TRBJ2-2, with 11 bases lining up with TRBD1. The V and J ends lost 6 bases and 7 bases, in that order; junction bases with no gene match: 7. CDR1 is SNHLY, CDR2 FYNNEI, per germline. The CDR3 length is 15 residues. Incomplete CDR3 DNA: TGTGCCAGCAGCCTCCGGGACAGGGGGATCGGGGAG. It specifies CASSLRDRGIGE. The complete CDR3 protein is CASSLRDRGIGELFF.

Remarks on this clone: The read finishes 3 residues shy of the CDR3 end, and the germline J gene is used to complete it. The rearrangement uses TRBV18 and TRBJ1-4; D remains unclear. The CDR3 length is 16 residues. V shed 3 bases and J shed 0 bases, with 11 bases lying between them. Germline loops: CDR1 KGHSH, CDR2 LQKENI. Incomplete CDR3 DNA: TGTGCCAGCTCACCGGTACACGTCACAACTAATGAAAAA. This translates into CASSPVHVTTNEK. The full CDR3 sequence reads CASSPVHVTTNEKLFF.

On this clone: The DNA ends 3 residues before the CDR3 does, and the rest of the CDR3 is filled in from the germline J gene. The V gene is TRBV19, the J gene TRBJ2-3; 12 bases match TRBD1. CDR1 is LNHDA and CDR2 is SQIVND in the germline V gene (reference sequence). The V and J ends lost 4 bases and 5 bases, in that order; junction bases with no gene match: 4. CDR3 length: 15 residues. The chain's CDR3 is CASSTGTGGRDTQYF. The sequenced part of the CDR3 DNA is TGTGCCAGTAGTACCGGGACAGGGGGCAGAGATACG.

The sequenced part of the CDR3 DNA is TGTGCCAGCAGCCTCGGGACTGCCCGAGGGGAGACC. It encodes CASSLGTARGET. The CDR3 reads in full as CASSLGTARGETQYF. The chain has TRBV13 and TRBJ2-5, with D perhaps TRBD2 (6 bases). The CDR3 end lies 3 residues beyond the end of the read and is filled in from the germline J gene. The CDR3 loop spans 15 amino acids. V lost 5 bases, J lost 5 bases, and 18 bases lay in between. Germline assignment: CDR1 PRHDT and CDR2 FYEKMQ (reference sequence).

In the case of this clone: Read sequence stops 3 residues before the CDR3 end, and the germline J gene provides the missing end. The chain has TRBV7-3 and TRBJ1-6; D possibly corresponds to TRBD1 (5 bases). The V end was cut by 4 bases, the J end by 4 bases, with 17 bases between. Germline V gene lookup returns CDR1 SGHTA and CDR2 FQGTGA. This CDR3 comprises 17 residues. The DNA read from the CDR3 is TGTGCCAGCAGCTCCCGACAGACACTTAATTATAATTCACCC. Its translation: CASSSRQTLNYNSP. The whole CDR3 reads CASSSRQTLNYNSPLHF.